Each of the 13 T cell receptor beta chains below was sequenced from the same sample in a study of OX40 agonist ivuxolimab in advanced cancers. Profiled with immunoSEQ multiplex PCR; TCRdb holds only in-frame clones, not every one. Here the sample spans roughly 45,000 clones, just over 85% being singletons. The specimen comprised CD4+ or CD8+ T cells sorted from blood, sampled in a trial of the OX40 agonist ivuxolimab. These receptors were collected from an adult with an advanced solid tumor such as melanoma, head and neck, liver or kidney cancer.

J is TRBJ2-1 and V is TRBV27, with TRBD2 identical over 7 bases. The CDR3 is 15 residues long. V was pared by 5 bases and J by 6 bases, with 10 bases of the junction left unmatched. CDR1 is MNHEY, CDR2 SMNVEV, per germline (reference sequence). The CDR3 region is CASSSTRLAPNEQFF. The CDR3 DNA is TGTGCCAGCAGTAGCACCAGACTAGCCCCCAATGAGCAGTTCTTC.

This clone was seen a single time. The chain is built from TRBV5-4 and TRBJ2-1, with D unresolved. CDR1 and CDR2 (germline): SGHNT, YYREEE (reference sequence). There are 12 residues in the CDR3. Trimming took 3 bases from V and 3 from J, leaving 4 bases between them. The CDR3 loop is CASSSDYNEQFF. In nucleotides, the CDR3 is TGTGCCAGCAGCTCAGACTACAATGAGCAGTTCTTC.

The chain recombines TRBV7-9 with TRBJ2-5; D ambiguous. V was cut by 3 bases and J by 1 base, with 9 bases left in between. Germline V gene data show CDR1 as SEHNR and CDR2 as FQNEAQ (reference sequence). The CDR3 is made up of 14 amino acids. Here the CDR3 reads CASSLDGGQETQYF. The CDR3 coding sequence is TGTGCCAGCAGCTTGGATGGTGGCCAAGAGACCCAGTACTTC.

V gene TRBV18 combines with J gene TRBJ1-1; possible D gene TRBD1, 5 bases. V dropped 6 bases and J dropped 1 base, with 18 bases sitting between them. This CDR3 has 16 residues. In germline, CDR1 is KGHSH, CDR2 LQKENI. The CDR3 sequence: CASSPRGLDGNTEAFF. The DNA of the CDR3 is TGTGCCAGCTCCCCGAGGGGACTGGACGGGAACACTGAAGCTTTCTTT.

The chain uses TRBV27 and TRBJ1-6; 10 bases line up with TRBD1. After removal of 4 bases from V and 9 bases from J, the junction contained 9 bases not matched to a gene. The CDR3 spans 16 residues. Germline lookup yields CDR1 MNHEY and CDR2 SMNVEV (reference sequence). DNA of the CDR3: TGTGCCAGCAGTTCAACCGGGACAGGGGTAATTTCACCCCTCCACTTT. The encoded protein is CASSSTGTGVISPLHF.

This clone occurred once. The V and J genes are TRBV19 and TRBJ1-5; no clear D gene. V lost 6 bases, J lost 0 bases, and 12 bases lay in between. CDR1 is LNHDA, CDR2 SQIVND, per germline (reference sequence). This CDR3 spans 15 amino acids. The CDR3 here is CASSRRGDSNQPQHF. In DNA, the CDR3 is TGTGCCAGTAGCCGGCGCGGGGATAGCAATCAGCCCCAGCATTTT. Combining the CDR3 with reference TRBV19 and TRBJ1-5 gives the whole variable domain DGGITQSPKYLFRKEGQNVTLSCEQNLNHDAMYWYRQDPGQGLRLIYYSQIVNDFQKGDIAEGYSVSREKKESFPLTVTSAQKNPTAFYLCASSRRGDSNQPQHFGDGTRLSIL.

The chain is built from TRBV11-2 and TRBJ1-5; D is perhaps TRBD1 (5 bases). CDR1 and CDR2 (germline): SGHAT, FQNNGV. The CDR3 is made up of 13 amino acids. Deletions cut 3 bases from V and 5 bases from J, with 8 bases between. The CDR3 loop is CASSLGTDQPQHF. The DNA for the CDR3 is TGTGCCAGCAGCTTGGGGACGGATCAGCCCCAGCATTTT.

CDR3 amino acids: CASSLGQVNEKLFF. In DNA form, the CDR3 reads TGTGCCAGCAGCCTGGGACAGGTTAATGAAAAACTGTTTTTT. V and J are TRBV5-5 and TRBJ1-4, with 8 bases identical to TRBD1. CDR3 size: 14 residues. The trim removed 4 bases at V and 4 bases at J, leaving 3 bases unmatched. From germline, CDR1 is SGHKS and CDR2 YYEKEE (reference sequence).

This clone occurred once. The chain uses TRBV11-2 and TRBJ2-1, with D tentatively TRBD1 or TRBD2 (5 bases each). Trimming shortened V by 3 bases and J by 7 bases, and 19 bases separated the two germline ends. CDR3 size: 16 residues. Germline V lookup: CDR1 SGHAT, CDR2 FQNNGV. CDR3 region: CASSLTGTKGWNEQFF. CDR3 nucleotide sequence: TGTGCCAGCAGCTTGACCGGGACCAAGGGGTGGAATGAGCAGTTCTTC.

The DNA for the CDR3 is TGTGCCAGCTCACCATCCCCCGACACTGAAGCTTTCTTT. Residues: CASSPSPDTEAFF. V gene TRBV18 combines with J gene TRBJ1-1; D is undetermined. V was clipped by 2 bases and J by 3 bases, with 7 bases between them. The CDR3 length is 13 residues. Germline CDR1 and CDR2: KGHSH and LQKENI.

In DNA form, the CDR3 reads TGCGCCAGCAGCTTGGCCATACAGGGACGGGAGACCCAGTACTTC. This gives the protein CASSLAIQGRETQYF. The J gene is TRBJ2-5, the V gene TRBV5-1, with a weak D call TRBD1 (6 bases). The germline V gene has CDR1 SGHRS and CDR2 YFSETQ. Trimming shortened V by 0 bases and J by 5 bases, and 14 bases separated the two germline ends. The CDR3 is made up of 15 amino acids.

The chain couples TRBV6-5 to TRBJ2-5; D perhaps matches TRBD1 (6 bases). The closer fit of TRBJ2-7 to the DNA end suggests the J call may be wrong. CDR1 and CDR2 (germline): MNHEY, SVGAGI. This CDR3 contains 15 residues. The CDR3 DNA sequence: TGTGCCAGCAGTCAACAGGGTCAACCTTCCTACGAGCAGTACTTC. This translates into CASSQQGQPSYEQYF.

The CDR3 DNA is TGTGCCAGTAGTATATCGGCCCGAATTGTCGGTGAAAAACTGTTTTTT. Its translation: CASSISARIVGEKLFF. The chain is built from TRBV19 and TRBJ1-4; D not resolved. Deletions cut 2 bases from V and 7 bases from J, with 17 bases between. Germline CDR1 reads LNHDA; CDR2 reads SQIVND (reference sequence). This CDR3 contains 16 residues.